This T cell receptor (beta chain) stems from a study of T cell responses to AZD1222 COVID-19 vaccine. Regarding the study as a whole: In the spike-specific TCR repertoire, nearly half reportedly target unmutated variant regions. Spike-specific TCR breadth and depth both grew after two AZD1222 doses.

With regard to this clone: Its antigen remains unknown.

The protocol was immunoSEQ multiplex PCR, while the TCRdb copy is restricted to in-frame clones and leaves out a portion. Here the sample spans 77,000 or so clones, under 95% being singletons. From germline, CDR1 is SEHNR and CDR2 FQNEAQ (reference sequence). CDR3 length: 16 amino acids. Trimming removed 1 base from V and 4 bases from J; junction bases left unmatched: 8. Whether given at about 4 or about 12 weeks, second doses were pooled. This chain links TRBV7-9 with TRBJ1-2; the match to TRBD1 covers 8 bases. Sample: peripheral blood, taken 28 days after the second AZD1222 dose. The TCR originated in an adult who received the AZD1222 COVID-19 vaccine. CDR3 amino acids: CASSLGTGLTFYGYTF. DNA for the CDR3: TGTGCCAGCAGCTTAGGGACAGGGCTTACGTTCTATGGCTACACCTTC.